The 9 T cell receptor beta chains below come from one sample, sequenced in a study of control samples from healthy donors and cancer patients. The assay was immunoSEQ multiplex PCR, and TCRdb's table has in-frame clones only and misses some. The sample yields about 160,000 clones, about 90% seen once. The material sequenced was blood. The receptors here all came from a man aged 30 to 45 in good health.

The chain is built from TRBV3-1 (or the pseudogene TRBV3-2) and TRBJ2-1; 10 positions agree with TRBD2. The CDR3 runs to 13 residues. Germline CDR1 LGHDT, CDR2 YNNKEL (reference sequence). The V gene end was trimmed by 0 bases and the J gene end by 13 bases; junction bases not matched to a gene: 3. CDR3: CASSQDRLAGQFF. The CDR3 coding sequence is TGTGCCAGCAGCCAAGATCGACTAGCGGGCCAGTTCTTC.

The V call is TRBV6-2 or TRBV6-3, the J call TRBJ2-5; tentative D call: TRBD2 (7 bases). The V and J ends lost 2 bases and 4 bases respectively, with 17 bases between them. Germline V gene lookup returns CDR1 MNHEY and CDR2 SVGEGT. The CDR3 length is 16 residues. The CDR3 reads CASSYGAGALRETQYF. CDR3 sequence (DNA): TGTGCCAGCAGTTACGGGGCGGGGGCCCTCCGAGAGACCCAGTACTTC.

The chain recombines TRBV10-3 with TRBJ2-7; 7 positions agree with TRBD1. From germline, CDR1 is ENHRY and CDR2 SYGVKD. With V trimmed by 10 bases and J by 7 bases, 10 bases remained unmatched. The CDR3 covers 12 residues. The CDR3 loop reads CATRQGSGEQYF. The CDR3 DNA follows: TGTGCCACCCGACAGGGTTCGGGAGAGCAGTACTTC.

V gene TRBV14 combines with J gene TRBJ2-5, with 11 positions matching TRBD2. This CDR3 spans 16 amino acids. CDR1 is SGHDN, CDR2 FVKESK, per germline. Germline trimming cut 4 bases from V and 5 bases from J; bases unmatched to any gene: 9. The CDR3: CASSPLLLAGVETQYF. The CDR3 DNA follows: TGTGCCAGCAGCCCTCTATTACTAGCGGGGGTGGAGACCCAGTACTTC.

J is TRBJ1-5 and V is TRBV6-5; possible D gene TRBD1, 5 bases. The CDR3 runs 15 residues. Germline V gene lookup returns CDR1 MNHEY and CDR2 SVGAGI. V lost 4 bases, J lost 2 bases, and 12 bases lay in between. The CDR3 nucleotides are TGTGCCAGCAGTTTCTCAGGGTTGGGCAATCAGCCCCAGCATTTT. As protein: CASSFSGLGNQPQHF.

The V and J genes are TRBV14 and TRBJ2-7; no clear D. The length of the CDR3 is 15 residues. V was cut by 2 bases and J by 2 bases, with 13 bases left in between. Germline values: CDR1 SGHDN, CDR2 FVKESK. The CDR3 coding sequence is TGTGCCAGCAGCCAATTACTGGGCCCAACCTACGAGCAGTACTTC. Translating it yields CASSQLLGPTYEQYF.

This rearrangement joins TRBV2 to TRBJ1-6, with D possibly being TRBD1 (5 bases). V was trimmed by 10 bases and J by 12 bases, leaving 13 bases between them. Per the germline V gene, CDR1 is SNHLY and CDR2 is FYNNEI. This CDR3 spans 11 amino acids. CDR3 DNA sequence: TGTGCCAAAAGGGACGATAAACCCCTCCACTTT. This translates into CAKRDDKPLHF.

V usage is TRBV15 and J usage is TRBJ1-5, with D perhaps TRBD1 (6 bases). The CDR3 is 15 residues long. Germline V gene sequence: CDR1 LNHNV, CDR2 YYDKDF (reference sequence). Trimming removed 2 bases from V and 3 bases from J, with 11 bases in between. CDR3 sequence reads: CATSRIQGDNQPQHF. In nucleotides, the CDR3 is TGTGCCACCAGCAGAATACAGGGAGACAATCAGCCCCAGCATTTT.

This chain links TRBV16 with TRBJ1-5, with a weak D call TRBD1 (5 bases). Germline V gives CDR1 KGHSY, CDR2 FQNENV. The CDR3 spans 15 residues. V lost 5 bases and J lost 0, with 11 bases in between. The CDR3 bases are TGTGCCAGCAGCGTCGACAGTCGTAGCAATCAGCCCCAGCATTTT. This codes for CASSVDSRSNQPQHF.